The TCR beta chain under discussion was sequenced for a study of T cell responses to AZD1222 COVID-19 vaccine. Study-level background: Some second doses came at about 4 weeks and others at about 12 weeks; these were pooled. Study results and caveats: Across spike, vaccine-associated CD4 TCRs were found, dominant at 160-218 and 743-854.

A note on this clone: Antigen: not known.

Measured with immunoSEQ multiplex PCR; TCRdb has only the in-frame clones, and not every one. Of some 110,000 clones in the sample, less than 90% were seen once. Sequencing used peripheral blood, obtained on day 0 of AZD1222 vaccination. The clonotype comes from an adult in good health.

CDR3 sequence reads: CASSQGNTQYF. The CDR3 nucleotides read TGTGCCAGCAGCCAAGGAAATACCCAGTACTTC. The V gene is TRBV3-1 (or the pseudogene TRBV3-2), the J gene TRBJ2-5, with D unclear. Trimming cost V 1 base and J 8 bases, with 5 bases left between them. Per the germline V gene, CDR1 is LGHDT and CDR2 is YNNKEL (reference sequence). This CDR3 is 11 amino acids long.